A single sample gave rise to the 31 T cell receptor beta chains below, sequenced in a study of blood T cell repertoires in COVID-19. The data were produced by immunoSEQ multiplex PCR, yet TCRdb's version contains in-frame clones alone and is incomplete. The sample holds over 250,000 clones; roughly 88% are singletons and the top ten take about 1%. Sequenced material: PBMCs or T cells enriched from blood (not recorded which). These receptors were obtained from a woman aged 30 to 39 who had recovered from COVID-19.

This clone was seen only once. The chain is built from TRBV27 and TRBJ1-2, with unresolved D. Germline V lookup: CDR1 MNHEY, CDR2 SMNVEV (reference sequence). Trimming took 2 bases from V and 7 from J, leaving 17 bases between them. The CDR3 runs to 15 residues. Written as DNA, the CDR3 is TGTGCCAGCAGTTTAGTATCGGGTTTCGTTGGTGGCTACACCTTC. It encodes CASSLVSGFVGGYTF.

The chain combines TRBV2 with TRBJ1-5; D perhaps matches TRBD1 (6 bases). This CDR3 is built from 12 residues. Germline V gene lookup returns CDR1 SNHLY and CDR2 FYNNEI. V was shortened by 5 bases and J by 6 bases, with 8 bases between the two germline ends. CDR3 protein: CASSPGAQPQHF. The CDR3 DNA reads TGTGCCAGCAGTCCAGGGGCTCAGCCCCAGCATTTT.

The rearrangement uses TRBV5-1 and TRBJ1-1; D gene uncertain. The CDR3 is 13 amino acids. Germline values: CDR1 SGHRS, CDR2 YFSETQ. The V and J ends lost 1 base and 3 bases respectively, with 7 bases between them. The DNA for the CDR3 is TGCGCCAGCAGCTTGAATACGGACACTGAAGCTTTCTTT. It yields the protein CASSLNTDTEAFF.

The rearrangement links TRBV5-1 to TRBJ2-2; 12 positions match TRBD2. The CDR3 extends over 19 amino acids. Germline V gene lookup returns CDR1 SGHRS and CDR2 YFSETQ. The junction had 12 bases not matched to a gene; V was cut back by 0 bases and J by 6 bases. CDR3 in DNA: TGCGCCAGCAGCTTGGCCTTCAGACTAGCGGGAGAACTGGCCGGGGAGCTGTTTTTT. Protein sequence: CASSLAFRLAGELAGELFF.

The chain recombines TRBV19 with TRBJ2-1; 9 bases fit TRBD2. The ends lost 3 bases at V and 5 bases at J; junction bases unmatched: 5. There are 15 residues in the CDR3. Germline CDR1 is LNHDA and CDR2 is SQIVND (reference sequence). CDR3: CASSMWAGGHNEQFF. As DNA, the CDR3 is TGTGCCAGTAGTATGTGGGCGGGAGGGCACAATGAGCAGTTCTTC.

The chain carries TRBV10-3 and TRBJ2-7, with 8 bases fitting TRBD2. Germline trimming cut 7 bases from V and 6 bases from J; bases unmatched to any gene: 8. The CDR3 consists of 13 residues. Germline CDR1 ENHRY, CDR2 SYGVKD. The CDR3 DNA reads as TGTGCCATCACCCGACTAGCGTCAGGCGAGCAGTACTTC. Translation gives CAITRLASGEQYF.

The table lists this clone with a few counts. V and J are TRBV4-2 and TRBJ2-1; TRBD2 agrees at 14 bases. CDR3 length: 18 residues. V lost 0 bases and J lost 5; bases outside the gene matches: 6. The germline V gene has CDR1 LGHNA and CDR2 YNFKEQ. The CDR3 nucleotides are TGTGCCAGCAGCCAAGAGGGACTAGCGGGAGTCGGAGACAATGAGCAGTTCTTC. It codes for CASSQEGLAGVGDNEQFF.

The chain uses TRBV7-9 and TRBJ2-7, with TRBD2 identical over 11 bases. V lost 5 bases and J lost 2; bases outside the gene matches: 5. The V gene's germline CDR1 is SEHNR and CDR2 FQNEAQ (reference sequence). CDR3 length: 15 residues. The CDR3: CASSIGTSGPYEQYF. DNA for the CDR3: TGTGCCAGCAGCATTGGGACTAGCGGACCCTACGAGCAGTACTTC.

The chain carries TRBV30 and TRBJ2-4, with TRBD1 as a possible D gene (6 bases). From germline, CDR1 is GTSNPN and CDR2 SVGIG (reference sequence). Trimming pared 0 bases from V and 2 bases from J, leaving 14 bases between. The CDR3 contains 16 residues. The chain's CDR3 is CAWSVSWQGTKNIQYF. The CDR3 DNA sequence: TGTGCCTGGAGTGTAAGTTGGCAGGGGACCAAAAACATTCAGTACTTC.

This chain uses TRBV12-3 or TRBV12-4 with TRBJ2-3; 7 bases agree with TRBD1. J gave up 5 bases and V 6 bases, and 5 bases lay outside the gene matches. The CDR3 totals 13 residues. The CDR3 here is CASRRTGVDTQYF. Here the CDR3 DNA reads TGTGCCAGCAGAAGAACAGGGGTAGATACGCAGTATTTT.

The chain uses TRBV9 and TRBJ1-6; TRBD1 aligns across 9 bases. CDR3 length: 18 amino acids. V shed 5 bases and J 0 bases; nucleotides not matched to a gene: 9. Germline-derived CDR1 and CDR2 are SGDLS and YYNGEE. The CDR3 reads CASSRTGEASSYNSPLHF. In DNA form, the CDR3 reads TGTGCCAGCAGTCGGACAGGGGAGGCGAGCTCCTATAATTCACCCCTCCACTTT.

The V and J genes are TRBV5-1 and TRBJ2-7; D perhaps matches TRBD2 (6 bases). V was shortened by 5 bases and J by 7 bases, with 10 bases between the two germline ends. Germline V gene data show CDR1 as SGHRS and CDR2 as YFSETQ. CDR3 size: 11 residues. Here the CDR3 DNA reads TGCGCCAGCAGTTTCGCGGGGGAGCAGTACTTC. Its translation is CASSFAGEQYF.

This clone was recorded only once. J is TRBJ1-2 and V is TRBV28; the match to TRBD1 covers 10 bases. The CDR3 length is 17 residues. The V segment lost 5 bases and the J segment 2 bases; nucleotides outside the gene matches: 11. The germline CDR1 and CDR2 sequences are MDHEN and SYDVKM. The CDR3 region has the DNA TGTGCCAGCAGTGCAATCCGGGACAGGGGAACGAACTATGGCTACACCTTC. Translated: CASSAIRDRGTNYGYTF.

The chain has TRBV9 and TRBJ2-3; the match to TRBD2 covers 7 bases. The CDR3 extends over 15 amino acids. V was pared by 4 bases and J by 6 bases, with 11 bases of the junction left unmatched. The germline V gene encodes CDR1 SGDLS and CDR2 YYNGEE. CDR3 region: CASSTVGTTVDTQYF. Written as DNA, the CDR3 is TGTGCCAGCAGCACCGTGGGGACTACGGTTGATACGCAGTATTTT.

The chain recombines TRBV7-2 with TRBJ1-1, with unresolved D. CDR1 and CDR2 (germline): SGHTA, FQGNSA. The length of the CDR3 is 12 residues. The ends were cut back, 5 bases at V and 6 bases at J, with 10 bases in the middle. As DNA, the CDR3 is TGTGCCAGCAGCCTACCATCCCCTGAAGCTTTCTTT. Translating gives CASSLPSPEAFF.

The V and J genes are TRBV28 and TRBJ1-2; no firm D call. V was shortened by 1 base and J by 4 bases, with 19 bases between the two germline ends. Looked up from germline, CDR1 is MDHEN and CDR2 is SYDVKM. This CDR3 spans 17 amino acids. CDR3 nucleotide sequence: TGTGCCAGCAGTTTATATATATCCGGTACCGACATCTATGGCTACACCTTC. Protein: CASSLYISGTDIYGYTF.

In its sample, this clone was seen once. The chain joins TRBV11-2 to TRBJ2-7; 8 bases agree with TRBD1. V shed 5 bases and J 7 bases; nucleotides not matched to a gene: 19. The CDR3 totals 17 residues. The germline gives CDR1 SGHAT, CDR2 FQNNGV. CDR3 in amino acids: CASSKPGQAGGIGEQYF. DNA of the CDR3: TGTGCCAGCAGCAAACCGGGACAGGCTGGCGGGATTGGAGAGCAGTACTTC.

The V call is TRBV11-2, the J call TRBJ1-5; D is unresolved. CDR1 and CDR2 (germline): SGHAT, FQNNGV. The germline V and J ends were trimmed by 1 base and 2 bases, with 9 bases remaining between them. The CDR3 contains 15 residues. The CDR3 is CASSLGLAGNQPQHF. The DNA for the CDR3 is TGTGCCAGCAGCTTAGGGCTGGCCGGCAATCAGCCCCAGCATTTT.

This chain connects TRBV7-6 to TRBJ2-5, with 11 bases that match TRBD1. V shed 5 bases and J 5 bases; nucleotides not matched to a gene: 7. CDR1 is SGHVS and CDR2 is FNYEAQ in the germline V gene. The CDR3 sequence is 15 residues long. In DNA form, the CDR3 reads TGTGCCAGCAGCCCACCGGGGACAGGGGGGGAGACCCAGTACTTC. Amino acids: CASSPPGTGGETQYF.

This rearrangement joins TRBV7-6 to TRBJ2-3; D perhaps matches TRBD1 (6 bases). The CDR3 sequence is 15 residues long. V was trimmed by 3 bases and J by 0 bases, leaving 10 bases between them. CDR1 is SGHVS and CDR2 is FNYEAQ in the germline V gene. CDR3 bases: TGTGCCAGCAGCTTGAGGACAGCTAGCACAGATACGCAGTATTTT. Protein product: CASSLRTASTDTQYF.

The rearrangement uses TRBV28 and TRBJ1-2, with TRBD1 matching 8 bases. J gave up 6 bases and V 4 bases, and 7 bases lay outside the gene matches. Germline V lookup: CDR1 MDHEN, CDR2 SYDVKM. This CDR3 comprises 14 residues. This CDR3 reads CASSYPDRVDGYTF. CDR3 nucleotides: TGTGCCAGCAGTTACCCGGACAGGGTAGATGGCTACACCTTC.

The CDR3 sequence: CVHRGLGGYTF. The CDR3 region has the DNA TGTGTCCACAGGGGGCTGGGTGGCTACACCTTC. The chain carries TRBV30 and TRBJ1-2; 9 positions match TRBD1. This CDR3 has 11 amino acids. The germline gives CDR1 GTSNPN, CDR2 SVGIG (reference sequence).

V is TRBV28 and J is TRBJ1-2, with D maybe TRBD1 (6 bases). Germline V CDR1 and CDR2: MDHEN, SYDVKM. V was cut by 3 bases and J by 3 bases, with 11 bases left in between. CDR3 size: 14 residues. The CDR3: CASSLFTGHYGYTF. The CDR3, as DNA: TGTGCCAGCAGTTTGTTCACAGGGCACTATGGCTACACCTTC.

J is TRBJ1-3 and V is TRBV9, with unresolved D. The CDR3 is made up of 16 amino acids. CDR1 and CDR2 (germline): SGDLS, YYNGEE. V shed 0 bases and J shed 0 bases, with 10 bases lying between them. The CDR3 nucleotides are TGTGCCAGCAGCGTAGGGTCGGAGAACTCTGGAAACACCATATATTTT. Translation gives CASSVGSENSGNTIYF.

This clone was counted once. The J gene is TRBJ1-5, the V gene TRBV7-9; D is undetermined. CDR1 is SEHNR, CDR2 FQNEAQ, per germline (reference sequence). The germline V and J ends were trimmed by 2 bases and 4 bases, with 9 bases remaining between them. The CDR3 is 14 amino acids. The CDR3 loop is CASSLTGINQPQHF. The CDR3 DNA is TGTGCCAGCAGCTTAACCGGTATTAATCAGCCCCAGCATTTT.

The V call is TRBV7-2, the J call TRBJ2-1, with 10 bases aligning to TRBD2. The germline V gene encodes CDR1 SGHTA and CDR2 FQGNSA. Trimming at V came to 5 bases and at J to 6 bases, leaving 4 bases not matched to a gene. There are 14 residues in the CDR3. The CDR3 DNA sequence: TGTGCCAGCAGCAAGCGGGGGGGTTCCAATGAGCAGTTCTTC. This codes for CASSKRGGSNEQFF.

The chain has TRBV5-4 and TRBJ2-1; 8 positions agree with TRBD2. CDR3 length equals 15 residues. The trim removed 3 bases at V and 9 bases at J, leaving 11 bases unmatched. CDR1 is SGHNT, CDR2 YYREEE, per germline (reference sequence). CDR3 amino acids: CASSSTGTSGREQFF. As DNA, the CDR3 is TGTGCCAGCAGCTCGACCGGGACTAGTGGGCGTGAGCAGTTCTTC.

The CDR3 DNA is TGTGCCAGCAGCTTACGGAGGGGAGCACAAGAGACCCAGTACTTC. Translation gives CASSLRRGAQETQYF. The chain has TRBV7-2 and TRBJ2-5, with TRBD2 as a possible D gene (6 bases). The V gene's germline CDR1 is SGHTA and CDR2 FQGNSA. Trimming removed 2 bases from V and 2 bases from J, with 12 bases in between. The CDR3 extends over 15 amino acids.

V usage is TRBV2 and J usage is TRBJ2-2; 11 nucleotides line up with TRBD2. Per germline, CDR1 SNHLY and CDR2 FYNNEI. Trimming took 6 bases from V and 1 from J; bases not matched to a gene: 7. CDR3 length: 17 amino acids. The CDR3 loop is CASSDSGRALNTGELFF. CDR3 sequence (DNA): TGTGCCAGCAGCGATAGCGGGAGGGCCTTGAACACCGGGGAGCTGTTTTTT. The entire variable domain, with the rest obtained from reference TRBV2 and TRBJ2-2, is as follows: EPEVTQTPSHQVTQMGQEVILRCVPISNHLYFYWYRQILGQKVEFLVSFYNNEISEKSEIFDDQFSVERPDGSNFTLKIRSTKLEDSAMYFCASSDSGRALNTGELFFGEGSRLTVL.

V and J are TRBV7-6 and TRBJ1-4; a possible D gene is TRBD1 (5 bases). From germline, CDR1 is SGHVS and CDR2 FNYEAQ. This CDR3 region has 15 residues. Trimming left V 5 bases short and J 6 bases short, with 16 bases between. The CDR3: CASSRGGSWDEKLFF. The CDR3 coding sequence is TGTGCCAGCAGCCGTGGGGGGTCTTGGGATGAAAAACTGTTTTTT.

This clone is a singleton in its sample. The chain recombines TRBV6-1 with TRBJ2-1, with unresolved D. Trimming took off 3 bases at V and 5 bases at J, with 11 bases between the two ends. CDR3 size: 14 residues. The germline V gene has CDR1 MNHNS and CDR2 SASEGT. CDR3 in amino acids: CASSEWASHNEQFF. Written as DNA, the CDR3 is TGTGCCAGCAGTGAGTGGGCCAGTCACAATGAGCAGTTCTTC.